The T cell receptor (beta chain) under discussion was sequenced for a study of T cells after posttransplantation cyclophosphamide. Study-wide results and caveats: Donor CD8+ memory clones often dominated recipient blood repertoires at later times. Recipient CMV seropositivity and CMV reactivation strongly tracked TRB clonality. Skin or GI-infiltrating T cells shared few TRB sequences with blood.

In germline, CDR1 is MNHEY, CDR2 SVGAGI. This CDR3 is 15 amino acids long. Here immunoSEQ multiplex PCR was the method, and the copy in TCRdb shows in-frame clones only, minus some. This sample carries about 21,000 clones, 85% to 90% of them seen once, and the ten largest clones take about 1.8%. Comment on this clone: Its antigen is undetermined.

Control samples came 1 year after myeloablative marrow transplants with methotrexate plus calcineurin inhibitor. The V gene is TRBV6-5, the J gene TRBJ2-5; perhaps TRBD1 as D (6 bases). The DNA matches TRBJ2-7 better at its end, which makes the J call doubtful. The sequence was collected from a female patient aged 30-39 years who received an allogeneic stem cell transplant from an unrelated donor, was CMV-positive, and had acute and chronic GVHD. Certain T cells may be donor cells from the graft. The specimen comprised PBMCs, sampled about 350 days after allogeneic stem cell transplant with calcineurin inhibitor and methotrexate. The CDR3 here is CASSYSIQGPHEQYF. CDR3 sequence (DNA): TGTGCCAGCAGTTACTCGATTCAGGGGCCGCACGAGCAGTACTTC.